The 21 T cell receptor beta chains reported below all come from one sample, sequenced in a study of blood T cell repertoires in COVID-19. TCRdb's table, derived via immunoSEQ multiplex PCR, lists solely in-frame clones and lacks some. The sample has under 300,000 clones; around four fifths are singletons. The sample comprised peripheral blood. The receptors derive from a man aged 30 to 45 who had recovered from COVID-19.

V gene TRBV7-9 combines with J gene TRBJ1-1, with 11 bases fitting TRBD1. The CDR3 is made up of 14 amino acids. Germline loops: CDR1 SEHNR, CDR2 FQNEAQ (reference sequence). The trim removed 5 bases at V and 10 bases at J, leaving 9 bases unmatched. The CDR3 spells CASSPRTGGVLAFF. In DNA form, the CDR3 reads TGTGCCAGCAGCCCGAGGACAGGGGGCGTTTTAGCTTTCTTT.

The V call is TRBV5-1, the J call TRBJ1-2; 8 nucleotides agree with TRBD1. The germline V gene encodes CDR1 SGHRS and CDR2 YFSETQ. This CDR3 is built from 14 residues. With V trimmed by 4 bases and J by 8 bases, 10 bases remained unmatched. CDR3 residues: CASSTSTGEEGYTF. The CDR3 DNA reads TGCGCCAGCAGCACGTCGACAGGGGAGGAAGGCTACACCTTC.

This chain connects TRBV7-9 to TRBJ1-6; 7 bases are a match to TRBD1. The CDR3 extends over 14 amino acids. Germline V gene sequence: CDR1 SEHNR, CDR2 FQNEAQ (reference sequence). Trimming at V came to 3 bases and at J to 10 bases, leaving 6 bases not matched to a gene. CDR3 DNA sequence: TGTGCCAGCAGCTTCGACAGGGATAGGTCACCCCTCCACTTT. Its translation: CASSFDRDRSPLHF.

The chain uses TRBV19 and TRBJ1-5; a possible D gene is TRBD1 (5 bases). This CDR3 is built from 14 residues. V was clipped by 2 bases and J by 5 bases, with 10 bases between them. CDR1 is LNHDA and CDR2 is SQIVND in the germline V gene (reference sequence). The CDR3 spells CASSIKGSDQPQHF. CDR3 bases: TGTGCCAGTAGTATAAAGGGGTCCGATCAGCCCCAGCATTTT.

The chain couples TRBV27 to TRBJ2-1, with D perhaps matching TRBD2 (7 bases). This CDR3 comprises 15 residues. The V and J ends lost 8 bases and 10 bases respectively, with 24 bases between them. Germline V gene lookup returns CDR1 MNHEY and CDR2 SMNVEV (reference sequence). CDR3 sequence: CASCPIGGASEEQFF. CDR3 nucleotides: TGTGCCAGCTGCCCGATAGGGGGGGCCTCGGAGGAGCAGTTCTTC.

The rearrangement links TRBV11-2 to TRBJ2-7; TRBD2 matches at 11 bases. CDR1 and CDR2 (germline): SGHAT, FQNNGV. This CDR3 has 15 amino acids. Trimming removed 3 bases from V and 4 bases from J; junction bases left unmatched: 5. The DNA for the CDR3 is TGTGCCAGCAGCTTCATAGCGGGGGGGCAGTACGAGCAGTACTTC. Translating gives CASSFIAGGQYEQYF.

The chain links TRBV5-1 to TRBJ2-6, with 8 bases lining up with TRBD1. Losses at the gene ends were 0 bases for V and 0 bases for J; bases not matched to a gene: 5. CDR3 length: 18 residues. CDR1 is SGHRS and CDR2 is YFSETQ in the germline V gene. The CDR3 reads CASSLAGTGSSGANVLTF. CDR3 nucleotide sequence: TGCGCCAGCAGCTTGGCCGGGACAGGAAGCTCTGGGGCCAACGTCCTGACTTTC.

V gene TRBV7-3 combines with J gene TRBJ1-1; the D is unclear. Trimming pared 5 bases from V and 1 base from J, leaving 8 bases between. Per the germline V gene, CDR1 is SGHTA and CDR2 is FQGTGA. The CDR3 is 13 amino acids. Written as DNA, the CDR3 is TGTGCCAGCAGCCCCGGAGCGAACACTGAAGCTTTCTTT. Its protein is CASSPGANTEAFF.

This clone was found a few times. The chain couples TRBV12-5 to TRBJ1-4; 9 bases fit TRBD1. V lost 6 bases and J lost 7; bases outside the gene matches: 6. Germline CDR1 reads LGHNT; CDR2 reads FRNRAP. This CDR3 contains 14 residues. The CDR3 protein is CASGPGTGFEKLFF. DNA of the CDR3: TGTGCTAGTGGCCCCGGGACAGGGTTTGAAAAACTGTTTTTT.

The V and J genes are TRBV6-6 and TRBJ2-7, with 8 bases that match TRBD1. Germline V lookup: CDR1 MNHNY, CDR2 SVGAGI (reference sequence). The CDR3 runs 13 residues. J gave up 6 bases and V 7 bases, and 8 bases lay outside the gene matches. The CDR3 region is CASTSRQGSEQYV. The CDR3 DNA follows: TGTGCCAGCACCTCCCGACAGGGGTCCGAGCAGTACGTC.

This clone has a handful of counts. The chain combines TRBV5-1 with TRBJ1-2, with unresolved D. Germline V gene lookup returns CDR1 SGHRS and CDR2 YFSETQ. The V end was cut by 0 bases, the J end by 2 bases, with 11 bases between. The CDR3 is 15 residues long. The CDR3, as DNA: TGCGCCAGCAGCTTGGGCGACGGAGGGAACTATGGCTACACCTTC. Its translation is CASSLGDGGNYGYTF.

The gene calls are TRBV28 and TRBJ2-5, with a tentative D call TRBD1 (5 bases). Germline CDR1 reads MDHEN; CDR2 reads SYDVKM. CDR3 length equals 11 residues. Trimming pared 8 bases from V and 7 bases from J, leaving 11 bases between. CDR3 loop: CASRKTGTQYF. The CDR3 bases are TGTGCCAGCCGAAAAACAGGGACCCAGTACTTC.

The chain couples TRBV19 to TRBJ1-5; 9 positions agree with TRBD1. CDR3 size: 16 residues. The junction had 4 bases not matched to a gene; V was cut back by 4 bases and J by 0 bases. The germline gives CDR1 LNHDA, CDR2 SQIVND (reference sequence). CDR3 nucleotides: TGTGCCAGTAGTAAGGGGACAGGGCGTAGCAATCAGCCCCAGCATTTT. Its translation is CASSKGTGRSNQPQHF.

This rearrangement joins TRBV7-8 to TRBJ1-5, with 9 bases aligning to TRBD1. The CDR3 has 15 amino acids. CDR1 is SGHVS, CDR2 FQNEAQ, per germline. The V segment lost 2 bases and the J segment 9 bases; nucleotides outside the gene matches: 8. The CDR3 is CASSLRQGDLRPQHF. The DNA of the CDR3 is TGTGCCAGCAGCTTACGACAGGGGGACCTTCGGCCCCAGCATTTT.

The chain couples TRBV5-1 to TRBJ2-3, with 12 bases identical to TRBD1. The germline V gene has CDR1 SGHRS and CDR2 YFSETQ. The CDR3 runs 16 residues. With V trimmed by 4 bases and J by 5 bases, 8 bases remained unmatched. CDR3 coding DNA: TGCGCCAGCAGCCCAGGAGGGACAGGGGGCGAAGATACGCAGTATTTT. Residues: CASSPGGTGGEDTQYF.

This rearrangement joins TRBV12-3 or TRBV12-4 to TRBJ2-7; 12 bases fit TRBD2. This CDR3 contains 13 residues. The V gene end was trimmed by 6 bases and the J gene end by 3 bases; junction bases not matched to a gene: 0. DNA of the CDR3: TGTGCCAGCAGACTAGCGGGGGGCTACGAGCAGTACTTC. This translates into CASRLAGGYEQYF.

The chain combines TRBV7-3 with TRBJ2-2; possibly TRBD2 for D (5 bases). The CDR3 has 16 amino acids. The ends were cut back, 2 bases at V and 1 base at J, with 11 bases in the middle. Germline-derived CDR1 and CDR2 are SGHTA and FQGTGA. The CDR3 coding sequence is TGTGCCAGCAGCTTACGGGGAATGGGGAACACCGGGGAGCTGTTTTTT. This gives the protein CASSLRGMGNTGELFF.

DNA for the CDR3: TGCACCAGCAGCCCTCAACGTCCTGGACAGGGGTTTTCGGGAAACACCATATATTTT. Its translation is CTSSPQRPGQGFSGNTIYF. The chain is built from TRBV1 and TRBJ1-3; the table's D gene call, TRBD1, was not cross checked with the DNA. TRBV1 represents a pseudogene. CDR3 length equals 19 residues.

The rearrangement uses TRBV27 and TRBJ2-3, with D perhaps matching TRBD1 (5 bases). From germline, CDR1 is MNHEY and CDR2 SMNVEV (reference sequence). The CDR3 length is 15 residues. V shed 0 bases and J shed 0 bases, with 7 bases lying between them. CDR3 in amino acids: CASSLSTASTDTQYF. The CDR3 nucleotides read TGTGCCAGCAGTTTATCGACAGCTAGCACAGATACGCAGTATTTT.

The chain is built from TRBV11-2 and TRBJ1-1, with D possibly being TRBD1 (6 bases). This CDR3 has 13 residues. Trimming took off 5 bases at V and 5 bases at J, with 12 bases between the two ends. The germline CDR1 and CDR2 sequences are SGHAT and FQNNGV. The CDR3 DNA sequence: TGTGCCAGCAGCATGAACAGGGTTACTGAAGCTTTCTTT. This gives the protein CASSMNRVTEAFF.

This chain connects TRBV27 to TRBJ1-1, with D perhaps matching TRBD1 (6 bases). CDR1 and CDR2 from the germline V gene are MNHEY and SMNVEV (reference sequence). CDR3 length: 15 amino acids. V lost 0 bases to trimming and J lost 4 bases, with 12 bases between them. CDR3 amino acids: CASSLSSGGLTEAFF. Here the CDR3 DNA reads TGTGCCAGCAGTTTATCGTCGGGGGGGCTCACTGAAGCTTTCTTT.